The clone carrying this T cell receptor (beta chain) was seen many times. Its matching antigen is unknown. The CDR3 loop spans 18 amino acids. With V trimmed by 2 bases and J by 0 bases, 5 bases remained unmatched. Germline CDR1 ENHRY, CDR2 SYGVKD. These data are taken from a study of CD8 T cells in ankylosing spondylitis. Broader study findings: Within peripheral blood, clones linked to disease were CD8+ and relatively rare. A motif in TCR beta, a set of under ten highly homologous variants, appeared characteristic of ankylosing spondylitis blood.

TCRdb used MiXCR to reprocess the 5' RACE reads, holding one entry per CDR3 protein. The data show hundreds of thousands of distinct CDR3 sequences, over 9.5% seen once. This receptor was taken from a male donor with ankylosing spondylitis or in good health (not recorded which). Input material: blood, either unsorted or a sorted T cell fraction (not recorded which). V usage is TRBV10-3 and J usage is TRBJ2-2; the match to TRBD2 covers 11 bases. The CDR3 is CAISEAGTSGANTGELFF. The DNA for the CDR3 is TGTGCCATCAGTGAGGCCGGGACTAGCGGCGCGAACACCGGGGAGCTGTTTTTT.